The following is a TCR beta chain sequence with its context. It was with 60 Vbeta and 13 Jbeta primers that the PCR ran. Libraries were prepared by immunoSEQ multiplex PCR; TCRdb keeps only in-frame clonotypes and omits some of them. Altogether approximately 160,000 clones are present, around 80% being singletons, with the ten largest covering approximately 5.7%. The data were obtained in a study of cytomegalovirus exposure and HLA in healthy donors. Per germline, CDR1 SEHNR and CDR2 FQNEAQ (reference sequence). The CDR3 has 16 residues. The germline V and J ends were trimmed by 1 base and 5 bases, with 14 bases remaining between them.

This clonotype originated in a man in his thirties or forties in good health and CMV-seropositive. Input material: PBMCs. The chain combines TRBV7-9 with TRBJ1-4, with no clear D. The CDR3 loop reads CASSLVAAGGNEKLFF. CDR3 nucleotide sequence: TGTGCCAGCAGCTTAGTGGCAGCAGGTGGGAATGAAAAACTGTTTTTT.